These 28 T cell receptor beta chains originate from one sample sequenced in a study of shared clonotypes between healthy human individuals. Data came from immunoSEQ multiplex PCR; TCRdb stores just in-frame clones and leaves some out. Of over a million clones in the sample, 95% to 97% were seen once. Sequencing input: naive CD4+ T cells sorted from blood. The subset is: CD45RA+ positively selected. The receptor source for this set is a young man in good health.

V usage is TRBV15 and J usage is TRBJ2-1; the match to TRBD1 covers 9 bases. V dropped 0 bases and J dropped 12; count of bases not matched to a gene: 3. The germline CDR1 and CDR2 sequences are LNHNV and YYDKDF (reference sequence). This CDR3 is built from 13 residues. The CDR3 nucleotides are TGTGCCACCAGCAGAGATGTGGGACAGGGGCAGTTCTTC. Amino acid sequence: CATSRDVGQGQFF.

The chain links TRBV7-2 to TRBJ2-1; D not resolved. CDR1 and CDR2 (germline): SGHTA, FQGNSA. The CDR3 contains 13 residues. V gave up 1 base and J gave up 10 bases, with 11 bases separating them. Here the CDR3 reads CASSLDPLREQFF. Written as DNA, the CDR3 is TGTGCCAGCAGCTTAGACCCACTGCGGGAGCAGTTCTTC.

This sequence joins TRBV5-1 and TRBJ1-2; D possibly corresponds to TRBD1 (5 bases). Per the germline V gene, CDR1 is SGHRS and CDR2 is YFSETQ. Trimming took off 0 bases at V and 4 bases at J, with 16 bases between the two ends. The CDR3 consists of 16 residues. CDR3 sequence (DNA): TGCGCCAGCAGCTTGGCCTGGGCCGGGACGGGCTATGGCTACACCTTC. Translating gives CASSLAWAGTGYGYTF.

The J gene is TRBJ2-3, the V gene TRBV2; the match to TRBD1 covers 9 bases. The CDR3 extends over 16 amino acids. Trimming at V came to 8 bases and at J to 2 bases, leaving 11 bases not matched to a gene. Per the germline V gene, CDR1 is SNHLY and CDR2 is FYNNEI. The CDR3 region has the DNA TGTGCCAGCCGTTCACCGGGACAGGGTCACACAGATACGCAGTATTTT. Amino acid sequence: CASRSPGQGHTDTQYF.

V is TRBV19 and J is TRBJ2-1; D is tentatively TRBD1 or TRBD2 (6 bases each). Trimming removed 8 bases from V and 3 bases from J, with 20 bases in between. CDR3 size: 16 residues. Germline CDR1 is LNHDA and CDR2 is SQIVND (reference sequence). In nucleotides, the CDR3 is TGTGCCAGTGTACCTGGGGGCGGGACAAGCTACAATGAGCAGTTCTTC. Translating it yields CASVPGGGTSYNEQFF.

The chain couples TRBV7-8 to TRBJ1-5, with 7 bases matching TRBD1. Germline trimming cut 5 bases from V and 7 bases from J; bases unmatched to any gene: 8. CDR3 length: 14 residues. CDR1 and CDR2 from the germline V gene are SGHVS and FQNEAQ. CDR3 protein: CASSLRGGEQPQHF. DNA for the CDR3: TGTGCCAGCAGCCTCCGAGGGGGCGAACAGCCCCAGCATTTT.

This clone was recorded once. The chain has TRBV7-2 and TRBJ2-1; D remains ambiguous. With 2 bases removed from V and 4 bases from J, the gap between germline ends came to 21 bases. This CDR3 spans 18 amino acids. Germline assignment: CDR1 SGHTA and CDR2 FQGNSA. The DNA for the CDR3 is TGTGCCAGCAGCTTATACTCCTTGGGCCCGACCAAATACAATGAGCAGTTCTTC. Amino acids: CASSLYSLGPTKYNEQFF.

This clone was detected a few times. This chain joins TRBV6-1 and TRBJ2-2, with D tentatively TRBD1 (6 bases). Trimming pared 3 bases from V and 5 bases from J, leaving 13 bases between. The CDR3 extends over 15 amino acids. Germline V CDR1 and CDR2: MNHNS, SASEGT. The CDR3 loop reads CASSEGARRTGELFF. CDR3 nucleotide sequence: TGTGCCAGCAGTGAGGGGGCCCGGCGTACCGGGGAGCTGTTTTTT.

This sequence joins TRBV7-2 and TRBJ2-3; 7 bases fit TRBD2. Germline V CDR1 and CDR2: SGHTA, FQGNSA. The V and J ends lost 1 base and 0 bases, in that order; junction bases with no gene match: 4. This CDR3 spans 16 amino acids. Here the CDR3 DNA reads TGTGCCAGCAGCTTAGTTCCAGCGGGAAGCACAGATACGCAGTATTTT. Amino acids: CASSLVPAGSTDTQYF.

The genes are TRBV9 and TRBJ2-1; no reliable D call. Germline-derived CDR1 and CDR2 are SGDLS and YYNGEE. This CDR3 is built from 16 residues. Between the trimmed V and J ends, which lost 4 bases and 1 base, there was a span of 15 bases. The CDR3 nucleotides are TGTGCCAGCAGCCCTTATTCGGCTCTATCCTACAATGAGCAGTTCTTC. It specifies CASSPYSALSYNEQFF. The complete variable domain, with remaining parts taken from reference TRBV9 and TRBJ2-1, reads DSGVTQTPKHLITATGQRVTLRCSPRSGDLSVYWYQQSLDQGLQFLIQYYNGEERAKGNILERFSAQQFPDLHSELNLSSLELGDSALYFCASSPYSALSYNEQFFGPGTRLTVL.

In DNA form, the CDR3 reads TGTGCCAGCACCCCACCGACAGGGTCCTTCTACAATGAGCAGTTCTTC. The encoded protein is CASTPPTGSFYNEQFF. The chain joins TRBV28 to TRBJ2-1, with 7 bases matching TRBD1. The CDR3 has 16 amino acids. Germline V CDR1 and CDR2: MDHEN, SYDVKM. With V trimmed by 7 bases and J by 3 bases, 12 bases remained unmatched.

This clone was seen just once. This chain's CDR3 is CASSRLIVNTEAFF. The CDR3 DNA reads as TGCGCCAGCAGCCGACTGATAGTGAACACTGAAGCTTTCTTT. The V gene is TRBV4-1, the J gene TRBJ1-1, with D hard to call. CDR3 length: 14 residues. CDR1 and CDR2 (germline): MGHRA, YSYEKL. V shed 4 bases and J shed 0 bases, with 9 bases lying between them.

CDR3 in amino acids: CASSRDTQYF. As DNA, the CDR3 is TGCGCCAGTTCGCGGGATACGCAGTATTTT. The V call is TRBV10-2, the J call TRBJ2-3; D is uncertain. The germline V and J ends were trimmed by 9 bases and 6 bases, with 7 bases remaining between them. Germline V lookup: CDR1 WSHSY, CDR2 SAAADI. The CDR3 length is 10 residues.

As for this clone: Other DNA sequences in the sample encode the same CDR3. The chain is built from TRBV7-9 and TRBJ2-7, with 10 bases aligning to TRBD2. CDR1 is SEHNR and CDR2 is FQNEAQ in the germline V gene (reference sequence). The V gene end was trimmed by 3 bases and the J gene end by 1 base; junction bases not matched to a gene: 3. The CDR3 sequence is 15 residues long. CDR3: CASSLGAGGSYEQYF. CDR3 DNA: TGTGCCAGCAGCTTGGGAGCGGGAGGGTCCTACGAGCAGTACTTC.

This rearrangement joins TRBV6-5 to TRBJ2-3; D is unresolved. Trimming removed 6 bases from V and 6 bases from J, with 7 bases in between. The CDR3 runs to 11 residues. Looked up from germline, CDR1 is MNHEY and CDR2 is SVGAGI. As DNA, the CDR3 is TGTGCCAGCAGGCTCGGTGATACGCAGTATTTT. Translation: CASRLGDTQYF.

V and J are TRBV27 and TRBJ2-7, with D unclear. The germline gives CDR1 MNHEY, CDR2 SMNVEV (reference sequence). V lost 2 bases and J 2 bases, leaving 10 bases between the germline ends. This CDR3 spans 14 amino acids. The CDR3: CASSLLLGPYEQYF. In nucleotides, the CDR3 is TGTGCCAGCAGTTTACTTCTAGGACCCTACGAGCAGTACTTC.

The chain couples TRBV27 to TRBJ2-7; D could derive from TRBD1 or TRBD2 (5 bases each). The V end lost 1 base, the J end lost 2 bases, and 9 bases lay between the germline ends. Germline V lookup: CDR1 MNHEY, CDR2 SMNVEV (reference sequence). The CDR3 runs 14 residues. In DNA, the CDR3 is TGTGCCAGCAGTTTATGGGGGACCCCCTACGAGCAGTACTTC. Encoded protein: CASSLWGTPYEQYF.

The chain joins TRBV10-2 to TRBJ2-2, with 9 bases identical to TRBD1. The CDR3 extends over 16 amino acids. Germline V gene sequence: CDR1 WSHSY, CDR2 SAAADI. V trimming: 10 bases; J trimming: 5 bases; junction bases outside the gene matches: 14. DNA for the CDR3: TGCGCCACGCAAGGGGACAGGGTCTTCGGGACCGGGGAGCTGTTTTTT. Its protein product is CATQGDRVFGTGELFF.

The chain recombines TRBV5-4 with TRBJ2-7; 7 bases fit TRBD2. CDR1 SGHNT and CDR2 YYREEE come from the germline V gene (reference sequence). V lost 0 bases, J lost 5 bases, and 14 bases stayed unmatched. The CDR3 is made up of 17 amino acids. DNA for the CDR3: TGTGCCAGCAGCTTGGGTTCCGTAGGCGGGAGTATAGACGAGCAGTACTTC. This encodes CASSLGSVGGSIDEQYF.

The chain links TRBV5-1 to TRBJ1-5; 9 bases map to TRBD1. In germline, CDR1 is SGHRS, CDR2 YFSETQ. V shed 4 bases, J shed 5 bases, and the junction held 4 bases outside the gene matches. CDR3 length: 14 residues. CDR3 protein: CASSPGDRDQPQHF. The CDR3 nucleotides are TGCGCCAGCAGCCCCGGGGACAGGGATCAGCCCCAGCATTTT.

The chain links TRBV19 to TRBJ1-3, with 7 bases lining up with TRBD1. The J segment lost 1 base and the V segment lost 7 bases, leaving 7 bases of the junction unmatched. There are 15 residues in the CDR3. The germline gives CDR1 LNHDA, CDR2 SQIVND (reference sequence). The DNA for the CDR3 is TGTGCCAGTACTGGGCAGGGGGATTCTGGAAACACCATATATTTT. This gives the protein CASTGQGDSGNTIYF.

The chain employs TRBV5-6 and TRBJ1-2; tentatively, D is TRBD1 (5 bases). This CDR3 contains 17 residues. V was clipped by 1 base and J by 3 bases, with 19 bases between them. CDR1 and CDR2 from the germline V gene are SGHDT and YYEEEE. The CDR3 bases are TGTGCCAGCAGCTTGAGAGGGGCGCAGACATTCGACTATGGCTACACCTTC. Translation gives CASSLRGAQTFDYGYTF.

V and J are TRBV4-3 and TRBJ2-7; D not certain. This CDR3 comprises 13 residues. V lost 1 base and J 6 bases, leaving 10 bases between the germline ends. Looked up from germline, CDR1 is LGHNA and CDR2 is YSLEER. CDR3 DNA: TGCGCCAGCAGCCAAGTTACCCTCTCCGAGCAGTACTTC. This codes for CASSQVTLSEQYF.

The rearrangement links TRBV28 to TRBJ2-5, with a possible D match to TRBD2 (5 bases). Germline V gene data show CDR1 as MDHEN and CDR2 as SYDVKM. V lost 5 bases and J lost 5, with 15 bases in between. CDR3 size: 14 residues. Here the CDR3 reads CASSLWTPGETQYF. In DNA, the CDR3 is TGTGCCAGCAGTCTCTGGACCCCGGGGGAGACCCAGTACTTC.

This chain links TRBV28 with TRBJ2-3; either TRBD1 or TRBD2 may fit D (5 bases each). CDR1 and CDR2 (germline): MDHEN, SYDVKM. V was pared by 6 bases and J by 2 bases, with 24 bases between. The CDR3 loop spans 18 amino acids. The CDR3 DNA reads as TGTGCCAGCAGCCTAGTTCGATTCGGCCGGGACCCCACAGATACGCAGTATTTT. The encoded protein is CASSLVRFGRDPTDTQYF.

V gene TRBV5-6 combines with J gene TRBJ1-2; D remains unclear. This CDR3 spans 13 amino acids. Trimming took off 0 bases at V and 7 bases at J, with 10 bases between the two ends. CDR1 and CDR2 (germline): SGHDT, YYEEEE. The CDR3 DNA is TGTGCCAGCAGCTTGGGAGGGAGCGCTGGCTACACCTTC. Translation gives CASSLGGSAGYTF. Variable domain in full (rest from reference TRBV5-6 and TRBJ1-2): DAGVTQSPTHLIKTRGQQVTLRCSPKSGHDTVSWYQQALGQGPQFIFQYYEEEERQRGNFPDRFSGHQFPNYSSELNVNALLLGDSALYLCASSLGGSAGYTFGSGTRLTVV.

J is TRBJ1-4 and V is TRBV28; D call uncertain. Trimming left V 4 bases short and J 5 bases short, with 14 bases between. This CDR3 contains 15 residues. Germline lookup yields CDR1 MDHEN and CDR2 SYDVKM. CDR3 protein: CASSSPVTRNEKLFF. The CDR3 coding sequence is TGTGCCAGCAGTTCCCCAGTAACCCGGAATGAAAAACTGTTTTTT.

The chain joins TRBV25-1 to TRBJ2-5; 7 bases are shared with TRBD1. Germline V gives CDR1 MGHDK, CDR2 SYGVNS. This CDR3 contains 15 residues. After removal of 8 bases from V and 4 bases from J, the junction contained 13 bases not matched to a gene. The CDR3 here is CASGWMGQRAETQYF. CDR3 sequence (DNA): TGTGCCAGCGGGTGGATGGGACAGAGAGCAGAGACCCAGTACTTC.